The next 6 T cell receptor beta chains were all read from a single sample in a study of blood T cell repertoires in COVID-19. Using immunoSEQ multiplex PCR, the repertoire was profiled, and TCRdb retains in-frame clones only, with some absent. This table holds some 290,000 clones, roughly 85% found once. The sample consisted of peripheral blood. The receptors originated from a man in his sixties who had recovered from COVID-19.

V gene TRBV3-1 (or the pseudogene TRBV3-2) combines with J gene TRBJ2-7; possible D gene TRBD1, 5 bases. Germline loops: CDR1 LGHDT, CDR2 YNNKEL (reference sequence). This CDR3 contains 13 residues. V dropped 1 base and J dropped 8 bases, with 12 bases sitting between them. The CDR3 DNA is TGTGCCAGCAGCCAAGCTGGGGCAGTAAAGCAGTACTTC. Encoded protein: CASSQAGAVKQYF.

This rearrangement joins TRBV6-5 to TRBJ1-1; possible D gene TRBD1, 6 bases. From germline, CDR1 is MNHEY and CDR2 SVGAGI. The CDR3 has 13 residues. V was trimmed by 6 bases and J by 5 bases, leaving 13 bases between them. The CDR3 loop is CASRSTGSTEAFF. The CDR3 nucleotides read TGTGCCAGCAGATCCACAGGGAGTACTGAAGCTTTCTTT.

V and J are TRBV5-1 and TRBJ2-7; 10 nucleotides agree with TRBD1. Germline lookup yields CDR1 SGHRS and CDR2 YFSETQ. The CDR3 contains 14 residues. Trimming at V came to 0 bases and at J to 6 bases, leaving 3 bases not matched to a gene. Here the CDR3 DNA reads TGCGCCAGCAGCTTGGGACAGGGGGCATCCGAGCAGTACTTC. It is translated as CASSLGQGASEQYF. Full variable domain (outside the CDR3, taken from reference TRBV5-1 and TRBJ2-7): KAGVTQTPRYLIKTRGQQVTLSCSPISGHRSVSWYQQTPGQGLQFLFEYFSETQRNKGNFPGRFSGRQFSNSRSEMNVSTLELGDSALYLCASSLGQGASEQYFGPGTRLTVT.

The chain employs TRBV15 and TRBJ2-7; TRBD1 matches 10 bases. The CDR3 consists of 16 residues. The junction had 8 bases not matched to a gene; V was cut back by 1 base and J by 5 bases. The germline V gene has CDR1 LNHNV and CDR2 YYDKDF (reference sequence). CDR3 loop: CATSRVVGTGANEQYF. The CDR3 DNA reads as TGTGCCACCAGCAGAGTCGTAGGGACAGGGGCAAACGAGCAGTACTTC.

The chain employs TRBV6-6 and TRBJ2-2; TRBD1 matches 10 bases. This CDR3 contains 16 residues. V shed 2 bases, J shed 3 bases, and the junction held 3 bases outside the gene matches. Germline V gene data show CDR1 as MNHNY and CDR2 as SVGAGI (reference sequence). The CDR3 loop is CASSYVTGGYTGELFF. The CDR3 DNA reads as TGTGCCAGCAGTTACGTGACAGGGGGCTACACCGGGGAGCTGTTTTTT.

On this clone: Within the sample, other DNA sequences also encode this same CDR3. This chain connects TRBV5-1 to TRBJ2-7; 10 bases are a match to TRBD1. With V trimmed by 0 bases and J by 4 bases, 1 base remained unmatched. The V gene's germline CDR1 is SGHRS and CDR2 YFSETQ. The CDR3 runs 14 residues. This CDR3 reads CASSLGQGAYEQYF. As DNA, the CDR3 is TGCGCCAGCAGCTTGGGACAGGGGGCTTACGAGCAGTACTTC. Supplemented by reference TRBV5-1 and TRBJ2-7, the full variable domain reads KAGVTQTPRYLIKTRGQQVTLSCSPISGHRSVSWYQQTPGQGLQFLFEYFSETQRNKGNFPGRFSGRQFSNSRSEMNVSTLELGDSALYLCASSLGQGAYEQYFGPGTRLTVT.